A selection of T cell receptor beta chains follows, all from one sample in a study of PD-L1 blockade in urothelial cancer. The method was immunoSEQ multiplex PCR; TCRdb's version includes in-frame clones alone and lacks a portion of them. The sample carries approximately 47,000 clones, around four fifths recorded once. Sequences were derived from PBMCs, sampled around atezolizumab (anti-PD-L1) treatment. These receptor sequences come from a man aged 50 or older with urothelial cancer. Each CDR3 is given with its conserved first and last residue. A D gene is named only where the DNA matches it firmly. Rows may omit the clone size; those that give it use once, few, many or a size class.

D gene,clone size,V gene,J gene,CDR3 protein,CDR3 DNA
TRBD1,-,TRBV9,TRBJ1-1,CASSVGVTGGEAFF,TGTGCCAGCAGCGTAGGTGTGACAGGGGGTGAAGCTTTCTTT
TRBD1,few,TRBV4-1,TRBJ1-5,CASSLTGGGNQPQHF,TGCGCCAGCAGTCTTACAGGGGGCGGCAATCAGCCCCAGCATTTT
TRBD1,few,TRBV19,TRBJ1-1,CATKTGFGLNTEAFF,TGTGCCACCAAGACAGGGTTTGGATTGAACACTGAAGCTTTCTTT
-,-,TRBV19,TRBJ1-5,CASMRTVRINQPQHF,TGTGCCAGTATGCGGACAGTTCGAATCAATCAGCCCCAGCATTTT
TRBD1,-,TRBV11-2,TRBJ2-3,CASSLTDRGSGDTQYF,TGTGCCAGCAGCTTAACGGACAGGGGGTCTGGTGATACGCAGTATTTT
-,-,TRBV19,TRBJ2-5,CASSILGGGPETQYF,TGTGCCAGTAGTATCTTGGGAGGGGGGCCAGAGACCCAGTACTTC
-,few,TRBV7-9,TRBJ1-5,CASSGRDTIQPQHF,TGTGCCAGCAGCGGCCGGGACACCATTCAGCCCCAGCATTTT
TRBD1,-,TRBV25-1,TRBJ2-6,CASRAGTGYPGANVLTF,TGTGCCAGCAGAGCCGGGACAGGGTATCCTGGGGCCAACGTCCTGACTTTC
-,-,TRBV27,TRBJ2-4,CASSRTAGAKNIQYF,TGTGCCAGCAGTCGCACAGCGGGAGCCAAAAACATTCAGTACTTC
-,-,TRBV18,TRBJ2-5,CASSPIQETQYF,TGTGCCAGCTCACCCATCCAAGAGACCCAGTACTTC
-,-,TRBV6-5,TRBJ2-3,CASSQAPMADTQYF,TGTGCCAGCAGTCAGGCCCCGATGGCAGATACGCAGTATTTT
TRBD1,few,TRBV6-5,TRBJ2-7,CASSYSWTGTYEQYF,TGTGCCAGCAGTTACTCATGGACAGGGACCTACGAGCAGTACTTC
-,-,TRBV27,TRBJ2-1,CASRLNNEQFF,TGTGCCAGCAGACTGAACAATGAGCAGTTCTTC
TRBD1,-,TRBV7-6,TRBJ2-5,CASSSDRALLQTQYF,TGTGCCAGCAGTAGTGACAGGGCCCTCCTCCAGACCCAGTACTTC
-,-,TRBV30,TRBJ2-5,CAFSKGGGRETQYF,TGTGCCTTCTCCAAAGGGGGGGGCCGGGAGACCCAGTACTTC
-,-,TRBV5-1,TRBJ1-1,CASSLVLMSGTEAFF,TGCGCCAGCAGCTTGGTTTTGATGTCGGGCACTGAAGCTTTCTTT
TRBD2,few,TRBV6-5,TRBJ2-1,CASSSWTSGELNEQFF,TGTGCCAGCAGTTCGTGGACTAGCGGGGAATTAAATGAGCAGTTCTTC
TRBD1,few,TRBV5-1,TRBJ1-5,CASRLGQGDQPQHF,TGCGCCAGCAGGCTTGGACAGGGCGATCAGCCCCAGCATTTT
-,few,TRBV28,TRBJ1-6,CASSSSTGWNSPLHF,-
-,-,TRBV4-1,TRBJ2-4,CASSQEEGQLQNIQYF,TGCGCCAGCAGCCAAGAGGAGGGACAGCTTCAAAACATTCAGTACTTC
TRBD2,-,TRBV6-5,TRBJ2-7,CASRGTRTYEQYF,TGTGCCAGCAGAGGGACTAGAACCTACGAGCAGTACTTC
-,-,TRBV5-1,TRBJ1-2,CASSLSGGIRNYGYTF,TGCGCCAGCAGCTTGTCTGGGGGCATTCGGAACTATGGCTACACCTTC